This passage covers 23 T cell receptor beta chains from one sample sequenced in a study of shared clonotypes between healthy human individuals. Sequencing used immunoSEQ multiplex PCR; TCRdb keeps in-frame clones, though not all of them. This table holds about 470,000 clones, around 75% found once. Source material: PBMCs. The receptors were gathered from a woman aged 40 to 50 in good health. Some clones in this sample may be carry-over from other donors' samples.

CDR3 sequence reads: CASSQVALAGGPKTQYF. The CDR3 DNA is TGCGCCAGCAGCCAAGTCGCTCTTGCGGGAGGGCCGAAGACCCAGTACTTC. V and J are TRBV4-3 and TRBJ2-5; 9 nucleotides line up with TRBD2. J was trimmed by 6 bases and V by 1 base; bases with no gene match: 12. The length of the CDR3 is 17 residues. Germline V gene sequence: CDR1 LGHNA, CDR2 YSLEER.

The chain has TRBV19 and TRBJ2-3; no reliable D call. The CDR3 spans 13 residues. The germline V gene encodes CDR1 LNHDA and CDR2 SQIVND (reference sequence). V shed 7 bases and J shed 2 bases, with 10 bases lying between them. The CDR3 reads CASNGWVTDTQYF. CDR3 bases: TGTGCCAGTAACGGGTGGGTCACAGATACGCAGTATTTT.

The chain uses TRBV7-2 and TRBJ2-3; the match to TRBD2 covers 12 bases. The germline V gene has CDR1 SGHTA and CDR2 FQGNSA. The CDR3 spans 17 residues. J lost 3 bases, V lost 1 base, and 5 bases had no gene match. The CDR3 DNA is TGTGCCAGCAGCTTAGTCTCCGGGACTAGCGGGACAGATACGCAGTATTTT. Translating gives CASSLVSGTSGTDTQYF. The whole variable domain, filled in from reference TRBV7-2 and TRBJ2-3, reads GAGVSQSPSNKVTEKGKDVELRCDPISGHTALYWYRQSLGQGLEFLIYFQGNSAPDKSGLPSDRFSAERTGGSVSTLTIQRTQQEDSAVYLCASSLVSGTSGTDTQYFGPGTRLTVL.

The gene calls are TRBV5-6 and TRBJ1-4; 7 nucleotides match TRBD1. With V trimmed by 4 bases and J by 0 bases, 6 bases remained unmatched. CDR3 length: 16 residues. Germline V gene lookup returns CDR1 SGHDT and CDR2 YYEEEE. This CDR3 is CASSLTGASTNEKLFF. The CDR3 DNA is TGTGCCAGCAGCCTCACAGGGGCGTCAACTAATGAAAAACTGTTTTTT.

V and J are TRBV7-3 and TRBJ2-1, with 8 bases matching TRBD2. Germline CDR1 SGHTA, CDR2 FQGTGA. Unmatched junction bases numbered 7, after V lost 0 bases and J lost 9 bases. The CDR3 spans 15 residues. The CDR3 DNA reads TGTGCCAGCAGCTTAACAGGACTAGCTGGAGTTGAGCAGTTCTTC. Translated: CASSLTGLAGVEQFF.

The chain combines TRBV7-9 with TRBJ1-1; the D is unclear. The CDR3 is 14 residues long. Trimming took off 2 bases at V and 3 bases at J, with 10 bases between the two ends. Germline CDR1 SEHNR, CDR2 FQNEAQ (reference sequence). The CDR3 DNA reads as TGTGCCAGCAGCTTACTCGGGGAGGACACTGAAGCTTTCTTT. Encoded protein: CASSLLGEDTEAFF.

CDR3 DNA sequence: TGTGCCAGCAGCAAATCAGACAGGGCCTACGAGCAGTACTTC. It is translated as CASSKSDRAYEQYF. The chain has TRBV21-1 and TRBJ2-7; the table's D call of TRBD1 was not tested on the DNA. TRBV21-1 is assigned pseudogene status. This CDR3 is built from 14 residues.

J is TRBJ2-7 and V is TRBV9, with 10 bases matching TRBD1. The V gene's germline CDR1 is SGDLS and CDR2 YYNGEE. This CDR3 has 15 amino acids. V dropped 3 bases and J dropped 5; count of bases not matched to a gene: 8. In DNA, the CDR3 is TGTGCCAGCAGCGAAGGTGGACAGGGGGGCCACGAGCAGTACTTC. Translation: CASSEGGQGGHEQYF.

The chain is built from TRBV4-1 and TRBJ1-2, with TRBD1 matching over 8 bases. There are 16 residues in the CDR3. Trimming at V came to 0 bases and at J to 2 bases, leaving 5 bases not matched to a gene. Germline assignment: CDR1 MGHRA and CDR2 YSYEKL. The CDR3 DNA follows: TGCGCCAGCAGCCAAGAGGCGGGACAGGTAAACTATGGCTACACCTTC. It yields the protein CASSQEAGQVNYGYTF.

This clone was picked up a small number of times. Here the CDR3 reads CAWSGPSYSGNTIYF. Here the CDR3 DNA reads TGTGCCTGGAGTGGTCCCAGTTACTCTGGAAACACCATATATTTT. The chain has TRBV30 and TRBJ1-3; D gene unclear. From germline, CDR1 is GTSNPN and CDR2 SVGIG (reference sequence). V dropped 1 base and J dropped 0 bases, with 10 bases sitting between them. The CDR3 runs to 15 residues.

This chain joins TRBV6-5 and TRBJ2-2, with 9 bases fitting TRBD2. The CDR3 consists of 15 residues. Germline V gives CDR1 MNHEY, CDR2 SVGAGI. Unmatched junction bases numbered 7, after V lost 7 bases and J lost 4 bases. CDR3 loop: CASTRGGRGTGELFF. In DNA form, the CDR3 reads TGTGCCAGCACCAGAGGCGGGAGGGGCACCGGGGAGCTGTTTTTT.

The genes are TRBV6-1 and TRBJ2-5; TRBD2 matches at 7 bases. CDR3 length equals 13 residues. After removal of 7 bases from V and 1 base from J, the junction contained 3 bases not matched to a gene. CDR1 is MNHNS, CDR2 SASEGT, per germline. The CDR3 region has the DNA TGTGCCAGCACCCGACTAGCCCAAGAGACCCAGTACTTC. Protein: CASTRLAQETQYF.

V gene TRBV7-2 combines with J gene TRBJ2-2, with D possibly TRBD2 on 6 matching bases. The CDR3 is 15 amino acids. V was clipped by 4 bases and J by 5 bases, with 14 bases between them. Germline V lookup: CDR1 SGHTA, CDR2 FQGNSA. CDR3 region: CASSSGEPGTGELFF. Written as DNA, the CDR3 is TGTGCCAGCAGCTCGGGGGAGCCGGGGACCGGGGAGCTGTTTTTT. The full variable domain, completed using reference TRBV7-2 and TRBJ2-2, is GAGVSQSPSNKVTEKGKDVELRCDPISGHTALYWYRQSLGQGLEFLIYFQGNSAPDKSGLPSDRFSAERTGGSVSTLTIQRTQQEDSAVYLCASSSGEPGTGELFFGEGSRLTVL.

The V call is TRBV2, the J call TRBJ2-3, with D perhaps matching TRBD1 or TRBD2 (6 bases each). The CDR3 sequence is 13 residues long. Deletions cut 6 bases from V and 6 bases from J, with 13 bases between. Germline V gene lookup returns CDR1 SNHLY and CDR2 FYNNEI. The CDR3 DNA is TGTGCCAGCAGCACGCTAGGGGGGGATACGCAGTATTTT. Translating it yields CASSTLGGDTQYF.

The chain couples TRBV5-1 to TRBJ1-1, with D unresolved. Trimming removed 4 bases at V and 0 bases at J, with 7 bases between. Germline V lookup: CDR1 SGHRS, CDR2 YFSETQ. CDR3 length: 13 residues. For the CDR3, the DNA is TGCGCCAGCAGCGCCGAACTGAACACTGAAGCTTTCTTT. Its translation: CASSAELNTEAFF. Complete variable domain (other parts from reference TRBV5-1 and TRBJ1-1): KAGVTQTPRYLIKTRGQQVTLSCSPISGHRSVSWYQQTPGQGLQFLFEYFSETQRNKGNFPGRFSGRQFSNSRSEMNVSTLELGDSALYLCASSAELNTEAFFGQGTRLTVV.

With regard to this clone: A far more abundant clone sits one base away, making this likely a read error. The genes are TRBV4-3 and TRBJ2-5, with 8 bases aligning to TRBD1. The CDR3 runs to 16 residues. Germline CDR1 and CDR2: LGHNA and YSLEER. Trimming cost V 1 base and J 5 bases; bases outside gene matches: 9. Here the CDR3 reads CASSQGAGTGGETQYF. For the CDR3, the DNA is TGCGCCAGCAGCCAAGGAGCCGGGACAGGCGGTGAGACCCAGTACTTC.

This clone turned up a few times. V gene TRBV2 combines with J gene TRBJ2-1, with TRBD2 identical over 12 bases. The CDR3 loop spans 14 amino acids. In germline, CDR1 is SNHLY, CDR2 FYNNEI. The V segment lost 9 bases and the J segment 5 bases; nucleotides outside the gene matches: 5. The CDR3 region is CASGLAGLNNEQFF. CDR3 DNA sequence: TGTGCCAGTGGACTAGCGGGACTTAACAATGAGCAGTTCTTC.

This chain joins TRBV5-1 and TRBJ2-7, with D unclear. The CDR3 consists of 13 residues. V was cut by 5 bases and J by 2 bases, with 11 bases left in between. The germline V gene has CDR1 SGHRS and CDR2 YFSETQ. CDR3 DNA: TGCGCCAGCAGTAACACGTCTCCCTACGAGCAGTACTTC. Its translation: CASSNTSPYEQYF.

The CDR3 sequence is CASSRRQGWYEQYF. The DNA of the CDR3 is TGTGCCAGCAGCCGTCGACAGGGTTGGTACGAGCAGTACTTC. V and J are TRBV7-2 and TRBJ2-7; 7 bases are a match to TRBD1. Per germline, CDR1 SGHTA and CDR2 FQGNSA. The CDR3 is 14 residues long. The trim removed 5 bases at V and 4 bases at J, leaving 8 bases unmatched.

This rearrangement joins TRBV5-1 to TRBJ2-1; the match to TRBD2 covers 14 bases. Germline loops: CDR1 SGHRS, CDR2 YFSETQ. V lost 4 bases, J lost 2 bases, and 2 bases stayed unmatched. CDR3 length equals 16 residues. The CDR3: CASSMTSGRAYNEQFF. The CDR3 region has the DNA TGCGCCAGCAGCATGACTAGCGGGAGGGCCTACAATGAGCAGTTCTTC.

In its sample, this clone was seen once. The CDR3 reads CASSQRGQTHEQYF. In nucleotides, the CDR3 is TGCGCCAGCAGCCAGCGGGGGCAGACTCACGAGCAGTACTTC. V gene TRBV4-1 combines with J gene TRBJ2-7, with D possibly matching TRBD2 (7 bases). This CDR3 spans 14 amino acids. Trimming left V 3 bases short and J 5 bases short, with 14 bases between. Germline lookup yields CDR1 MGHRA and CDR2 YSYEKL.

This chain joins TRBV19 and TRBJ2-1, with 12 bases aligning to TRBD2. This CDR3 has 15 amino acids. Germline values: CDR1 LNHDA, CDR2 SQIVND (reference sequence). V shed 6 bases and J 8 bases; nucleotides not matched to a gene: 8. In DNA form, the CDR3 reads TGTGCCAGTAGCCTACTAGCGGGAGGAGTTGATGAGCAGTTCTTC. Residues: CASSLLAGGVDEQFF. Complete variable domain (other parts from reference TRBV19 and TRBJ2-1): DGGITQSPKYLFRKEGQNVTLSCEQNLNHDAMYWYRQDPGQGLRLIYYSQIVNDFQKGDIAEGYSVSREKKESFPLTVTSAQKNPTAFYLCASSLLAGGVDEQFFGPGTRLTVL.

The genes are TRBV19 and TRBJ2-3, with D possibly being TRBD2 (6 bases). The CDR3 is made up of 16 amino acids. Trimming removed 2 bases from V and 0 bases from J, with 12 bases in between. CDR1 and CDR2 (germline): LNHDA, SQIVND (reference sequence). CDR3 residues: CASSILRGLSTDTQYF. As DNA, the CDR3 is TGTGCCAGTAGTATACTGAGGGGACTTAGCACAGATACGCAGTATTTT.